The 21 T cell receptor beta chains below all came from one sample that was sequenced in a study of blood T cell repertoires in COVID-19 (dated by TCRdb to about 2020). The library was obtained by the immunoSEQ multiplex PCR assay. The source is immuneACCESS, and TCRdb retained only in-frame sequences with V and J called. Part of the clones is not carried over; for the studies checked, unresolved V genes explain less than half of this, and the remainder is unexplained. The sample table lists 37,000 or so clones, roughly 88% of them with a count of one. About 10% of the sample comes from the top ten. The source material was peripheral blood. These receptors all stem from a man between 60 and 75 years old with active COVID-19.

This rearrangement joins TRBV30 to TRBJ1-2; 7 nucleotides match TRBD1. Unmatched junction bases numbered 7, after V lost 4 bases and J lost 2 bases. The CDR3 runs to 14 residues. Germline V gene lookup returns CDR1 GTSNPN and CDR2 SVGIG (reference sequence). DNA of the CDR3: TGTGCCTGGACTTCCGGGACAGCGAACTATGGCTACACCTTC. Its translation: CAWTSGTANYGYTF.

In its sample, this clone was seen a few times. In DNA form, the CDR3 reads TGTGCCAGCAGTTCAGCTAGCGGAAATAACAATGAGCAGTTCTTC. Its translation is CASSSASGNNNEQFF. The chain recombines TRBV6-2 or TRBV6-3 with TRBJ2-1; 7 nucleotides match TRBD2. The germline V gene has CDR1 MNHEY and CDR2 SVGEGT. CDR3 length equals 15 residues. J lost 5 bases, V lost 4 bases, and 8 bases had no gene match.

To note about this clone: The sample carries other DNA sequences with the same CDR3. This chain joins TRBV18 and TRBJ1-2; TRBD1 is a possible D gene (5 bases). From germline, CDR1 is KGHSH and CDR2 LQKENI. Trimming pared 3 bases from V and 2 bases from J, leaving 7 bases between. The CDR3 contains 13 residues. CDR3 sequence reads: CASSPDSNYGYTF. The CDR3 coding sequence is TGTGCCAGCTCACCCGACAGCAACTATGGCTACACCTTC. Complete variable domain (other parts from reference TRBV18 and TRBJ1-2): NAGVMQNPRHLVRRRGQEARLRCSPMKGHSHVYWYRQLPEEGLKFMVYLQKENIIDESGMPKERFSAEFPKEGPSILRIQQVVRGDSAAYFCASSPDSNYGYTFGSGTRLTVV.

A remark on this clone: The same CDR3 is also encoded by other DNA sequences in this sample. This chain uses TRBV7-2 with TRBJ2-1; 8 nucleotides match TRBD1. The germline CDR1 and CDR2 sequences are SGHTA and FQGNSA. CDR3 length equals 15 residues. The J segment lost 1 base and the V segment lost 6 bases, leaving 5 bases of the junction unmatched. CDR3 in DNA: TGTGCCAGCAGTTCGGACAGGGCATCCTACAATGAGCAGTTCTTC. It translates to CASSSDRASYNEQFF.

The rearrangement joins TRBV28 to TRBJ2-1, with 11 bases identical to TRBD2. Germline CDR1 reads MDHEN; CDR2 reads SYDVKM. The CDR3 runs to 17 residues. The V gene end was trimmed by 5 bases and the J gene end by 6 bases; junction bases not matched to a gene: 12. The CDR3 spells CASSPIAGGPIFNEQFF. The CDR3, as DNA: TGTGCCAGCAGTCCCATAGCGGGAGGGCCTATCTTCAATGAGCAGTTCTTC. Full variable domain (rest looked up from reference TRBV28 and TRBJ2-1): DVKVTQSSRYLVKRTGEKVFLECVQDMDHENMFWYRQDPGLGLRLIYFSYDVKMKEKGDIPEGYSVSREKKERFSLILESASTNQTSMYLCASSPIAGGPIFNEQFFGPGTRLTVL.

This chain uses TRBV29-1 with TRBJ1-1; 8 positions match TRBD1. CDR1 is SQVTM, CDR2 ANQGSEA, per germline. The CDR3 contains 13 residues. The ends lost 6 bases at V and 2 bases at J; junction bases unmatched: 5. The CDR3: CSVMDRVNTEAFF. CDR3 DNA: TGCAGCGTGATGGACAGGGTCAACACTGAAGCTTTCTTT. The full variable domain, rest sourced from reference TRBV29-1 and TRBJ1-1, is SAVISQKPSRDICQRGTSLTIQCQVDSQVTMMFWYRQQPGQSLTLIATANQGSEATYESGFVIDKFPISRPNLTFSTLTVSNMSPEDSSIYLCSVMDRVNTEAFFGQGTRLTVV.

The V gene is TRBV5-4, the J gene TRBJ2-2; tentative D call: TRBD2 (7 bases). V was cut by 10 bases and J by 3 bases, with 16 bases left in between. Germline V gene lookup returns CDR1 SGHNT and CDR2 YYREEE (reference sequence). The CDR3 is made up of 14 amino acids. In DNA, the CDR3 is TGTGCCGCGGGGGCGGGAGAGGACACCGGGGAGCTGTTTTTT. Translated: CAAGAGEDTGELFF.

This chain links TRBV7-9 with TRBJ2-7; D is possibly TRBD2 (5 bases). The CDR3 length is 12 residues. Trimming took 5 bases from V and 5 from J, leaving 10 bases between them. The germline gives CDR1 SEHNR, CDR2 FQNEAQ (reference sequence). CDR3 coding DNA: TGTGCCAGCAGCGACGGGGTCCACGAGCAGTACTTC. The encoded protein is CASSDGVHEQYF.

The CDR3 sequence: CASSLALGGINTQYF. The CDR3 region has the DNA TGTGCCAGCAGCTTAGCGCTGGGGGGAATAAATACGCAGTATTTT. J is TRBJ2-3 and V is TRBV7-6, with TRBD2 as a possible D gene (6 bases). V was pared by 0 bases and J by 7 bases, with 14 bases between. The CDR3 consists of 15 residues. Germline-derived CDR1 and CDR2 are SGHVS and FNYEAQ.

The chain employs TRBV5-1 and TRBJ1-6; D not resolved. CDR1 is SGHRS, CDR2 YFSETQ, per germline. Trimming stripped 3 bases from V and 7 bases from J, with 14 bases between. This CDR3 is 15 amino acids long. In DNA, the CDR3 is TGCGCCAGCAGCTCCCGGGATCCCCTAAATTCACCCCTCCACTTT. Translated, it gives CASSSRDPLNSPLHF.

The gene calls are TRBV20-1 and TRBJ2-7; D ambiguous. Trimming took off 3 bases at V and 4 bases at J, with 7 bases between the two ends. Germline V gene sequence: CDR1 DFQATT, CDR2 SNEGSKA (reference sequence). The CDR3 extends over 11 amino acids. DNA for the CDR3: TGCAGTGCTAGTACAGTTTACGAGCAGTACTTC. Amino acid sequence: CSASTVYEQYF.

As to this clone: The junction departs from germline at one end; a sequencing error may be responsible. The genes are TRBV7-2 and TRBJ2-7; D unclear. Germline V gene lookup returns CDR1 SGHTA and CDR2 FQGNSA. This CDR3 region has 11 residues. The CDR3 protein is CASSSPGSLDF. In DNA form, the CDR3 reads TGTGCCAGCAGCTCGCCGGGTTCCCTAGACTTC.

The chain combines TRBV5-4 with TRBJ2-7; perhaps TRBD2 as D (6 bases). Germline lookup yields CDR1 SGHNT and CDR2 YYREEE (reference sequence). The CDR3 runs to 16 residues. Trimming removed 0 bases from V and 0 bases from J, with 13 bases in between. Written as DNA, the CDR3 is TGTGCCAGCAGCTTGGCCGGGCCGACTAGCTCCTACGAGCAGTACTTC. This sequence encodes CASSLAGPTSSYEQYF.

The chain employs TRBV6-4 and TRBJ1-2; D is unresolved. V lost 0 bases and J 1 base, leaving 21 bases between the germline ends. CDR1 and CDR2 from the germline V gene are MRHNA and SNTAGT. The CDR3 length is 19 residues. The CDR3 spells CASSDSKGCGKVINYGYTF. The DNA for the CDR3 is TGTGCCAGCAGTGACTCGAAAGGTTGCGGAAAGGTGATTAACTATGGCTACACCTTC.

The V and J genes are TRBV2 and TRBJ2-2; TRBD1 aligns across 9 bases. The V segment lost 4 bases and the J segment 7 bases; nucleotides outside the gene matches: 7. The CDR3 has 15 residues. The V gene's germline CDR1 is SNHLY and CDR2 FYNNEI. CDR3 protein: CASSVLGQGGGELFF. CDR3 nucleotide sequence: TGTGCCAGCAGTGTGTTGGGACAGGGAGGCGGGGAGCTGTTTTTT. The full variable domain, with the rest looked up from reference TRBV2 and TRBJ2-2, is EPEVTQTPSHQVTQMGQEVILRCVPISNHLYFYWYRQILGQKVEFLVSFYNNEISEKSEIFDDQFSVERPDGSNFTLKIRSTKLEDSAMYFCASSVLGQGGGELFFGEGSRLTVL.

V gene TRBV25-1 combines with J gene TRBJ2-7, with D uncertain. CDR3 size: 11 residues. Germline V gives CDR1 MGHDK, CDR2 SYGVNS. Trimming stripped 4 bases from V and 5 bases from J, with 6 bases between. CDR3 nucleotide sequence: TGTGCCAGCAGTGCCTGGCACGAGCAGTACTTC. Encoded protein: CASSAWHEQYF.

This clone was observed a single time. The chain joins TRBV30 to TRBJ2-3, with a tentative D call TRBD1 (5 bases). With 3 bases removed from V and 4 bases from J, the gap between germline ends came to 17 bases. Germline V gives CDR1 GTSNPN, CDR2 SVGIG (reference sequence). The CDR3 totals 15 residues. The CDR3: CAWSKVGQGADTQYF. The DNA of the CDR3 is TGTGCCTGGAGCAAGGTAGGCCAGGGCGCAGATACGCAGTATTTT.

The gene calls are TRBV19 and TRBJ1-1; perhaps TRBD1 as D (5 bases). V lost 5 bases and J 1 base, leaving 11 bases between the germline ends. CDR1 is LNHDA, CDR2 SQIVND, per germline (reference sequence). This CDR3 is 14 amino acids long. CDR3: CASSYRPRNTEAFF. In DNA, the CDR3 is TGTGCCAGTAGTTACAGGCCGCGGAACACTGAAGCTTTCTTT. The full variable domain, in which reference TRBV19 and TRBJ1-1 provide the parts outside the CDR3, is DGGITQSPKYLFRKEGQNVTLSCEQNLNHDAMYWYRQDPGQGLRLIYYSQIVNDFQKGDIAEGYSVSREKKESFPLTVTSAQKNPTAFYLCASSYRPRNTEAFFGQGTRLTVV.

The chain joins TRBV7-9 to TRBJ2-2, with D tentatively TRBD1 (6 bases). Looked up from germline, CDR1 is SEHNR and CDR2 is FQNEAQ (reference sequence). This CDR3 region has 15 residues. The germline V and J ends were trimmed by 0 bases and 6 bases, with 11 bases remaining between them. CDR3 coding DNA: TGTGCCAGCAGCTTAGCCCCACAGGGCTCCGGGGAGCTGTTTTTT. Translation gives CASSLAPQGSGELFF.

This rearrangement joins TRBV7-2 to TRBJ2-7, with 7 positions matching TRBD2. This CDR3 is built from 16 residues. Germline trimming cut 5 bases from V and 3 bases from J; bases unmatched to any gene: 13. The V gene's germline CDR1 is SGHTA and CDR2 FQGNSA. The CDR3 sequence is CASSRLRLAEGYEQYF. CDR3 in DNA: TGTGCCAGCAGCCGTCTTCGACTAGCTGAGGGCTACGAGCAGTACTTC.

The chain is built from TRBV6-5 and TRBJ2-2, with TRBD1 matching 10 bases. The length of the CDR3 is 15 residues. The V segment lost 6 bases and the J segment 4 bases; nucleotides outside the gene matches: 5. Germline CDR1 reads MNHEY; CDR2 reads SVGAGI. CDR3 DNA sequence: TGTGCCAGCAGCCGGACAGGGGGGTCCACCGGGGAGCTGTTTTTT. Translation: CASSRTGGSTGELFF.